This T cell receptor beta chain was identified during a study of beta chain features in type 1 diabetes. About the research overall: When patients were set against healthy donors, age, gender and cell yields were similar. Sorted cells from all samples, numbering almost 110 million, were examined.

Each of the CD4+ naive, central memory, regulatory and stem cell-like memory populations was sorted via CD45RO/CCR7/CD25/CD127/CD95/CD27. Many counts were recorded for this clone. Its antigen is not known. V was shortened by 0 bases and J by 4 bases, with 10 bases between the two germline ends. This CDR3 contains 16 residues. CDR1 and CDR2 from the germline V gene are SGHDN and FVKESK. Points from the study as a whole: There were fewer insertions and more deletions at the VDJ junctions of type 1 diabetes patients. TCRB CDR3 length was moderately but significantly reduced in all four CD4+ subsets of Type 1 diabetes patients.

TCRB transcripts that were expressed got sequenced, as all of the isolated RNA had been reverse transcribed. Using immunoSEQ multiplex PCR, the repertoire was profiled, and TCRdb retains in-frame clones only, with some absent. The data contain tens of thousands of clones, under 45% of them singletons. The source material was Tregs from blood. This receptor was obtained from a man between 25 and 39 years old with type 1 diabetes. The chain carries TRBV14 and TRBJ2-6; the D gene is possibly TRBD2 (5 bases). For the CDR3, the DNA is TGTGCCAGCAGCCAAGATCGGGGAGCCGGGGCCAACGTCCTGACTTTC. Translating it yields CASSQDRGAGANVLTF.